The 8 T cell receptor beta chains given below trace back to one sample, sequenced in a study of regulatory T cells in long-lasting Graves disease. The time point: newly diagnosed GD, antithyroid drugs for less than 3 months. The TCR library used RNA extracted from PBMCs. Library construction for TCR beta used iRepertoire HTBI primers and Arm-PCR of CDR3 regions. TCRdb processed the multiplex PCR reads anew with MiXCR; each CDR3 protein has one entry. The sample consists of around 250,000 distinct CDR3 sequences, about 16% of them appearing once. This specimen consisted of peripheral blood mononuclear cells (PBMCs), obtained at new diagnosis, from a patient treated with antithyroid drugs. All receptors derive from a female donor with Graves disease.

This clonotype appeared many times. The chain uses TRBV2 and TRBJ2-7; D unresolved. CDR1 and CDR2 from the germline V gene are SNHLY and FYNNEI. Trimming pared 8 bases from V and 9 bases from J, leaving 20 bases between. The CDR3 contains 13 residues. CDR3 sequence reads: CASGHGPAVGQYF. The CDR3 region has the DNA TGTGCCAGCGGGCACGGACCCGCCGTAGGGCAGTACTTC.

This clonotype was picked up many times. This chain connects TRBV7-2 to TRBJ1-3; no clear D. Germline V CDR1 and CDR2: SGHTA, FQGNSA. CDR3 length: 12 residues. V lost 7 bases and J lost 4, with 8 bases in between. CDR3 nucleotides: TGTGCCAGCAACGGGTGGGGAAACACCATATATTTT. This encodes CASNGWGNTIYF.

As to this clonotype: This may be a read error, as it is one base from a much larger clone. The chain carries TRBV6-2 or TRBV6-3 and TRBJ1-1; unclear D gene. Germline V gene data show CDR1 as MNHEY and CDR2 as SVGEGT. CDR3 length: 13 residues. Deletions cut 7 bases from V and 9 bases from J, with 18 bases between. The DNA for the CDR3 is TGTGCCAGCAAACGGGCCTCCCTACCCCAAGCTTTCTTT. Its translation is CASKRASLPQAFF.

A single count supports this clonotype. This may stem from a read error, because a much larger clone lies one nucleotide away. The CDR3 DNA is TGTGCCAGCAGCTTAGGACTAGCGGGAGACGTGGAGCCGTTTTTT. Amino acids: CASSLGLAGDVEPFF. The chain carries TRBV11-3 and TRBJ2-2, with 12 bases that match TRBD2. The germline V gene encodes CDR1 SGHNT and CDR2 YENEEA. The CDR3 runs to 15 residues.

This clonotype was picked up many times. J is TRBJ1-2 and V is TRBV30; 7 nucleotides align to TRBD1. The CDR3 is made up of 14 amino acids. Germline CDR1 and CDR2: GTSNPN and SVGIG (reference sequence). The trim removed 1 base at V and 2 bases at J, leaving 4 bases unmatched. CDR3 region: CAWSGTGRNYGYTF. CDR3 DNA: TGTGCCTGGAGTGGGACAGGCCGGAACTATGGCTACACCTTC.

Only a few counts were recorded for this clonotype. The chain recombines TRBV4-1 with TRBJ1-5; no definite D call. Germline assignment: CDR1 MGHRA and CDR2 YSYEKL. This CDR3 has 15 amino acids. V gave up 4 bases and J gave up 4 bases, with 14 bases separating them. CDR3 coding DNA: TGCGCCAGCAGCCGGACCTACAAAAATAATCAGCCCCAGCATTTT. Amino acids: CASSRTYKNNQPQHF.

The sample holds many counts of this clonotype. This chain connects TRBV6-1 to TRBJ2-3, with TRBD2 matching 8 bases. There are 14 residues in the CDR3. The V gene end was trimmed by 5 bases and the J gene end by 5 bases; junction bases not matched to a gene: 6. Germline assignment: CDR1 MNHNS and CDR2 SASEGT. CDR3 protein: CASSPGRVGDTQYF. DNA of the CDR3: TGTGCCAGCAGTCCCGGGAGGGTTGGAGATACGCAGTATTTT.

This clonotype was seen many times. The rearrangement links TRBV7-9 to TRBJ1-3, with a possible D match to TRBD1 (5 bases). CDR3 length: 13 amino acids. The V end was cut by 5 bases, the J end by 0 bases, with 5 bases between. CDR1 SEHNR and CDR2 FQNEAQ come from the germline V gene (reference sequence). The CDR3 nucleotides are TGTGCCAGCAGCGGGGGCTCTGGAAACACCATATATTTT. As protein: CASSGGSGNTIYF.